These 5 T cell receptor beta chains came from one sample sequenced in a study of CD8 T cell repertoires and HIV-1 epitope variants. TCRdb's copy holds only in-frame clones and misses some; the assay was immunoSEQ multiplex PCR. Of roughly 100,000 clones listed, over 70% are singletons. The sample comprised uncultured baseline CD8+ T cells from peripheral blood mononuclear cells (PBMCs). The receptors here all came from a male donor with HIV.

The genes are TRBV7-6 and TRBJ2-3, with D maybe TRBD2 (6 bases). Germline values: CDR1 SGHVS, CDR2 FNYEAQ. This CDR3 region has 15 residues. With 5 bases removed from V and 0 bases from J, the gap between germline ends came to 12 bases. The CDR3 sequence: CASSRAGTSTDTQYF. The CDR3 DNA follows: TGTGCCAGCAGCCGCGCCGGGACTAGCACAGATACGCAGTATTTT.

This clone was seen only once. This chain links TRBV7-2 with TRBJ1-1, with D hard to call. The CDR3 is 13 amino acids. Per the germline V gene, CDR1 is SGHTA and CDR2 is FQGNSA. V gave up 2 bases and J gave up 3 bases, with 7 bases separating them. The CDR3: CASSLMADTEAFF. As DNA, the CDR3 is TGTGCCAGCAGCTTAATGGCAGACACTGAAGCTTTCTTT.

CDR3 region: CASSEETGRPWETQYF. DNA of the CDR3: TGTGCCAGCAGTGAAGAGACAGGGCGTCCTTGGGAGACCCAGTACTTC. The rearrangement links TRBV25-1 to TRBJ2-5, with 7 positions matching TRBD1. The CDR3 spans 16 residues. The germline V gene encodes CDR1 MGHDK and CDR2 SYGVNS. V lost 2 bases, J lost 5 bases, and 11 bases stayed unmatched.

This clone was counted many times. The chain links TRBV7-9 to TRBJ1-6; TRBD1 aligns across 8 bases. CDR1 is SEHNR and CDR2 is FQNEAQ in the germline V gene (reference sequence). J gave up 10 bases and V 5 bases, and 4 bases lay outside the gene matches. This CDR3 region has 13 residues. CDR3 sequence reads: CASSATGESPLHF. The CDR3 DNA follows: TGTGCCAGCAGCGCGACAGGGGAATCACCCCTCCACTTT.

The chain employs TRBV7-9 and TRBJ2-3; the D gene could be TRBD1 or TRBD2 (5 bases each). Germline V gene data show CDR1 as SEHNR and CDR2 as FQNEAQ (reference sequence). Between the trimmed V and J ends, which lost 1 base and 4 bases, there was a span of 12 bases. This CDR3 is 15 amino acids long. CDR3 sequence (DNA): TGTGCCAGCAGCTTAGTTTCGGGGACCTCAGATACGCAGTATTTT. Its translation is CASSLVSGTSDTQYF.